The 2 T cell receptor beta chains below all came from one sample that was sequenced in a study of CD8 T cells in Susac syndrome. After extraction with the RNeasy kit, roughly 0.5 to 1 ug of the RNA was reverse transcribed using random hexamers. TCRdb itself ran the immunoSEQ multiplex PCR reads through MiXCR, one entry per CDR3 protein. The sample has hundreds of thousands of distinct CDR3 sequences, roughly 85% seen once. The specimen was CD8+ T cells from PBMCs. Receptors originate from a human donor with multiple sclerosis.

The genes are TRBV19 and TRBJ2-1; tentatively, D is TRBD1 (6 bases). The ends were cut back, 10 bases at V and 5 bases at J, with 18 bases in the middle. This CDR3 region has 14 residues. Germline CDR1 LNHDA, CDR2 SQIVND (reference sequence). The CDR3 region has the DNA TGTGCCACCAAATTGGGGCAGGGGAACAATGAGCAGTTCTTC. It translates to CATKLGQGNNEQFF.

The CDR3 coding sequence is TGTGCCAGCAGCCCTGGGGCTAGCGGGGGGAATGAGCAGTTCTTC. Translating it yields CASSPGASGGNEQFF. V is TRBV7-9 and J is TRBJ2-1, with 11 bases aligning to TRBD2. CDR3 size: 15 residues. With V trimmed by 5 bases and J by 7 bases, 7 bases remained unmatched. Germline V gene sequence: CDR1 SEHNR, CDR2 FQNEAQ (reference sequence).